This TCR beta chain was recorded in a study of T cell responses to AZD1222 COVID-19 vaccine. Study observations and caveats: Donors were mostly white British, more females; clonal diversity possibly underestimated.

Generated by immunoSEQ multiplex PCR, the TCRdb table keeps only in-frame clones and is missing some. The sample holds 100,000 to 150,000 clones, 80% to 95% seen once. Per germline, CDR1 SGHRS and CDR2 YFSETQ. V dropped 0 bases and J dropped 0 bases, with 10 bases sitting between them. The CDR3 contains 17 residues. Details on this clone: Its antigen is not identified.

The chain combines TRBV5-1 with TRBJ2-6; D gene uncertain. The receptor comes from an adult in good health. The sample was peripheral blood, taken on day 0 of MenACWY control vaccination. CDR3 sequence: CASSLGHTSSGANVLTF. CDR3 nucleotide sequence: TGCGCCAGCAGCTTGGGGCACACCAGCTCTGGGGCCAACGTCCTGACTTTC.